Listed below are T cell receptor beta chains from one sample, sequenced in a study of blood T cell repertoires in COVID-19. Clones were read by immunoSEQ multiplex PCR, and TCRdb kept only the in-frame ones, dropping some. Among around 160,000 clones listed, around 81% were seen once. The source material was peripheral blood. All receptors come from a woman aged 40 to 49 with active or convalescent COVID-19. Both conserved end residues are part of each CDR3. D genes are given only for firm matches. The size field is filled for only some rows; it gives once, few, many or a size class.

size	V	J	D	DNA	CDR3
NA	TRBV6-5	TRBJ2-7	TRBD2	TGTGCCAGCACAATGACTAGCGGGACCTACGAGCAGTACTTC	CASTMTSGTYEQYF
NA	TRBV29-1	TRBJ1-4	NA	TGCAGCGTTGAAGACGCAGCAACTAATGAAAAACTGTTTTTT	CSVEDAATNEKLFF
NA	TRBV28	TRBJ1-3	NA	TGTGCCAGCAGCCCAGGGGATTACTCTGGAAACACCATATATTTT	CASSPGDYSGNTIYF
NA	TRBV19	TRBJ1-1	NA	TGTGCCAGTAAACGAGGGGGGGGCGCTTGGGGCCCTGAAGCTTTCTTT	CASKRGGGAWGPEAFF
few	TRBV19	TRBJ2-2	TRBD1	TGTGCCAGTAGTATAGGACAGGGGGCCGGGGAGCTGTTTTTT	CASSIGQGAGELFF
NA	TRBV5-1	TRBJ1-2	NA	TGCGCCAGCAGTCCTCAGCCTCCATTGGATAAGACATATGGCTACACCTTC	CASSPQPPLDKTYGYTF
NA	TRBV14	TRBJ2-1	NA	TGTGCCAGCAGCCCCCTCGAGTCGAGTTCTAACTACAATGAGCAGTTCTTC	CASSPLESSSNYNEQFF
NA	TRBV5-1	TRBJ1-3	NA	TGCGCCAGCAGCTTGAATACTTTAGGGGGAGCGAGCTCTGGAAACACCATATATTTT	CASSLNTLGGASSGNTIYF
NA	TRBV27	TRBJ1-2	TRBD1	TGTGCCAGCACCTCCACGACGGACAGGTCAACTAATTATGGCTACACCTTC	CASTSTTDRSTNYGYTF
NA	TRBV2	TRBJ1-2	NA	TGTGCCAGCAGTGAAGAGGCGGGAGGCATCTATGGCTACACCTTC	CASSEEAGGIYGYTF
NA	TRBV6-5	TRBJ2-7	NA	TGTGCCAGCAGTTACCTGTCCCGCAGGCCCTACGAGCAGTACTTC	CASSYLSRRPYEQYF
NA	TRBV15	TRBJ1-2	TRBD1	TGTGCCACCAGCAGTCCGGGACAGGGGGCGCGAAGGAATGGCTACACCTTC	CATSSPGQGARRNGYTF
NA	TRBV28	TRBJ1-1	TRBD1	TGTGCCAGCAGTTCAGCCGGGACAGGGAGGACTGAAGCTTTCTTT	CASSSAGTGRTEAFF
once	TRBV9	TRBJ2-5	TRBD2	TGTGCCAGCAGCGTCGGTAAGCGGGGGGATCAAGAGACCCAGTACTTC	CASSVGKRGDQETQYF
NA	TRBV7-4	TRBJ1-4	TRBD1	TGTGCCAGCAGCCAGGGGGCGACTAATGAAAAACTGTTTTTT	CASSQGATNEKLFF
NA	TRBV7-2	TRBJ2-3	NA	TGTGCCAGCAGCCGGGGTCGGGGAGATACGCAGTATTTT	CASSRGRGDTQYF
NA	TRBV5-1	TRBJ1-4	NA	TGCGCCAGCAGCTTGGGAGGTACTAATGAAAAACTGTTTTTT	CASSLGGTNEKLFF
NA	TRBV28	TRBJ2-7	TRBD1	TGTGCCAGCAGTTTATGGGGGACAGGGGCCTACGAGCAGTACTTC	CASSLWGTGAYEQYF
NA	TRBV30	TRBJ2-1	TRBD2	TGTGCCTGGGATCATAGCGGGAGAGGGGATGAGCAGTTCTTC	CAWDHSGRGDEQFF
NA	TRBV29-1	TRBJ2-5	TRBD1	TGCAGCGTTGGGGGGACAGGGGGAGAGACCCAGTACTTC	CSVGGTGGETQYF
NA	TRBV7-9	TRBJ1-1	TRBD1	TGTGCCAGCAGCTTAAGACAGGGGGCGACTGAAGCTTTCTTT	CASSLRQGATEAFF
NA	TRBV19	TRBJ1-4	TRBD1	TGTGCCAGTAGCGCGACAGGGACTAATGAAAAACTGTTTTTT	CASSATGTNEKLFF
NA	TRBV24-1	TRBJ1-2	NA	TGTGCCACCAGTGGAGGATCAGTTTTTGGCTACACCTTC	CATSGGSVFGYTF